This T cell receptor beta chain was profiled in a study of cytomegalovirus exposure and HLA in healthy donors. Primers for the PCR totalled 60 Vbeta and 13 Jbeta. Sequencing was performed with immunoSEQ multiplex PCR; in TCRdb, only in-frame clones are kept and a portion is missing. The sample records under 150,000 clones, 70% to 85% being singletons. Trimming took 5 bases from V and 9 from J; bases not matched to a gene: 5. The CDR3 extends over 13 amino acids. Germline CDR1 reads SGHTA; CDR2 reads FQGNSA. The TCR originated in a male donor in good health and CMV-seronegative. The sequencing input was PBMCs. This chain connects TRBV7-2 to TRBJ1-5, with 9 bases matching TRBD1. As DNA, the CDR3 is TGTGCCAGCAGCCGACAGGGGGTCGGGCCCCAGCATTTT. It encodes CASSRQGVGPQHF.